Listed below are T cell receptor beta chains from one sample, sequenced in a study of shared clonotypes between healthy human individuals. Assay used: immunoSEQ multiplex PCR; TCRdb lists only in-frame clones, some missing. The data show some 1.5 million clones, 95% to 97% seen once. Sequenced sample: naive CD4+ T cells sorted from blood. Receptors were obtained from a man aged 25-40 years in good health. Both conserved end residues are part of each CDR3. The order of the fields is D gene, J gene, clone size, V gene, CDR3 protein, CDR3 DNA. D genes are given only for firm matches. Rows may omit the clone size; those that give it use once, few, many or a size class.

D: TRBD2
J: TRBJ2-1
size: NA
V: TRBV25-1
CDR3: CASARAGGPYNEQFF
DNA: TGTGCCAGCGCGAGGGCGGGAGGGCCCTACAATGAGCAGTTCTTC

D: TRBD1
J: TRBJ1-2
size: NA
V: TRBV19
CDR3: CASSIDRVRGYTF
DNA: TGTGCCAGTAGTATCGACAGGGTACGAGGCTACACCTTC

D: NA
J: TRBJ2-1
size: few
V: TRBV5-1
CDR3: CASSLEYNEQFF
DNA: TGCGCCAGCAGCTTGGAGTACAATGAGCAGTTCTTC

D: NA
J: TRBJ1-4
size: NA
V: TRBV12-2
CDR3: CASRLPGQGPLGNEKLFF
DNA: TGTGCAAGTCGCCTACCGGGACAGGGCCCTTTGGGTAATGAAAAACTGTTTTTT

D: NA
J: TRBJ1-3
size: NA
V: TRBV18
CDR3: CASSPPYTVNGNTIYF
DNA: TGTGCCAGCTCACCCCCCTATACCGTAAACGGAAACACCATATATTTT

D: TRBD1
J: TRBJ2-7
size: NA
V: TRBV6-5
CDR3: CASSYSGTGVEQYF
DNA: TGTGCCAGCAGTTACTCCGGGACAGGGGTCGAGCAGTACTTC

D: NA
J: TRBJ2-7
size: NA
V: TRBV28
CDR3: CASRRVGEQYF
DNA: TGTGCCAGCCGCCGCGTTGGCGAGCAGTACTTC

D: TRBD1
J: TRBJ1-3
size: NA
V: TRBV7-9
CDR3: CASSRTGGLFSGNTIYF
DNA: TGTGCCAGCAGCCGGACAGGGGGCCTCTTCTCTGGAAACACCATATATTTT

D: NA
J: TRBJ2-1
size: NA
V: TRBV28
CDR3: CASSFNGAYNEQFF
DNA: TGTGCCAGCAGTTTCAATGGGGCCTACAATGAGCAGTTCTTC

D: NA
J: TRBJ2-5
size: NA
V: TRBV6-1
CDR3: CASSEMEGQKPGETQYF
DNA: TGTGCCAGCAGTGAAATGGAGGGACAGAAACCAGGGGAGACCCAGTACTTC

D: NA
J: TRBJ2-1
size: NA
V: TRBV29-1
CDR3: CSETRGRYNEQFF
DNA: TGCAGCGAAACCAGGGGAAGGTACAATGAGCAGTTCTTC

D: TRBD1
J: TRBJ2-5
size: NA
V: TRBV7-3
CDR3: CASSSTGGRETQYF
DNA: TGTGCCAGCAGCTCGACAGGGGGGCGAGAGACCCAGTACTTC

D: TRBD2
J: TRBJ2-2
size: NA
V: TRBV15
CDR3: CATSSGSGKGGELFF
DNA: TGTGCCACCAGCAGCGGGAGCGGGAAGGGCGGGGAGCTGTTTTTT

D: NA
J: TRBJ2-5
size: NA
V: TRBV5-1
CDR3: CASSLIGAQETQYF
DNA: TGCGCCAGCAGCTTAATAGGAGCTCAAGAGACCCAGTACTTC

D: NA
J: TRBJ1-5
size: NA
V: TRBV9
CDR3: CASSVGGGDNQPQHF
DNA: TGTGCCAGCAGCGTAGGAGGAGGGGATAATCAGCCCCAGCATTTT

D: TRBD2
J: TRBJ2-1
size: NA
V: TRBV2
CDR3: CASSGTSRENEQFF
DNA: TGTGCCAGCAGTGGGACTAGTCGAGAGAATGAGCAGTTCTTC

D: NA
J: TRBJ2-2
size: NA
V: TRBV9
CDR3: CASSGLRPNTGELFF
DNA: TGTGCCAGCAGCGGCCTCCGACCCAACACCGGGGAGCTGTTTTTT